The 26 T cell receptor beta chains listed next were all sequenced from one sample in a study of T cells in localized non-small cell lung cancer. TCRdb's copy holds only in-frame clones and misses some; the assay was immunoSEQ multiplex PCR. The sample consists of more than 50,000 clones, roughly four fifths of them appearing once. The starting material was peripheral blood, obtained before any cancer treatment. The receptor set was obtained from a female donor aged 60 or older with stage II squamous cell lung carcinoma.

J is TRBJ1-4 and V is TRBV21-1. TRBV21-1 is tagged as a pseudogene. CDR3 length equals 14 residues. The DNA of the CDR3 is TGTGCCAGCAGCCGGCCCGGGGGACGTGAAAAACTGTTTTTT. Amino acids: CASSRPGGREKLFF.

DNA of the CDR3: TGTGCCAGCAGTTCGGGGGGGAGAACCCAGTACTTC. Protein sequence: CASSSGGRTQYF. The chain carries TRBV6-5 and TRBJ2-5; 8 nucleotides agree with TRBD2. Trimming at V came to 4 bases and at J to 8 bases, leaving 3 bases not matched to a gene. The germline CDR1 and CDR2 sequences are MNHEY and SVGAGI. The CDR3 has 12 residues.

CDR3 nucleotide sequence: TGTGCCAGCGGGGGACAGGGGATCGGGGCCGAGCAGTACTTC. Encoded protein: CASGGQGIGAEQYF. The rearrangement joins TRBV2 to TRBJ2-7, with 10 bases fitting TRBD1. After removal of 8 bases from V and 6 bases from J, the junction contained 10 bases not matched to a gene. From germline, CDR1 is SNHLY and CDR2 FYNNEI. This CDR3 region has 14 residues.

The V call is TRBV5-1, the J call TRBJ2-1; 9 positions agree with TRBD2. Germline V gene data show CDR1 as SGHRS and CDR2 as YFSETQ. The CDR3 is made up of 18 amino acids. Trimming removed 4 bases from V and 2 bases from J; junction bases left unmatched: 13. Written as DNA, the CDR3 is TGCGCCAGCAGCGGAGGTAGCGGGGGAATCACAGCCTACAATGAGCAGTTCTTC. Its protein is CASSGGSGGITAYNEQFF.

The CDR3 loop reads CSVAGSYQETQYF. Written as DNA, the CDR3 is TGCAGCGTGGCGGGGAGCTATCAAGAGACCCAGTACTTC. The V call is TRBV29-1, the J call TRBJ2-5; possible D gene TRBD2, 6 bases. Germline lookup yields CDR1 SQVTM and CDR2 ANQGSEA. This CDR3 is 13 amino acids long. V lost 6 bases to trimming and J lost 2 bases, with 13 bases between them.

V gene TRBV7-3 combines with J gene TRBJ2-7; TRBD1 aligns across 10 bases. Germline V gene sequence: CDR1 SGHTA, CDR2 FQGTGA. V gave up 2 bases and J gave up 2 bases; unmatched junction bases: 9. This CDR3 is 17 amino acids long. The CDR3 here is CASSLAPAGQGTYEQYF. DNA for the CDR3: TGTGCCAGCAGCTTAGCCCCCGCGGGACAGGGGACCTACGAGCAGTACTTC.

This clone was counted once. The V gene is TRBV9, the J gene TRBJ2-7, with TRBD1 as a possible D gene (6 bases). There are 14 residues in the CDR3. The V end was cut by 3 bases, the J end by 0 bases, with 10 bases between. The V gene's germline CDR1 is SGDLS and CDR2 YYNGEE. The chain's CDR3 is CASSAGQSSYEQYF. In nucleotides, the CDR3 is TGTGCCAGCAGCGCTGGACAGAGCTCCTACGAGCAGTACTTC.

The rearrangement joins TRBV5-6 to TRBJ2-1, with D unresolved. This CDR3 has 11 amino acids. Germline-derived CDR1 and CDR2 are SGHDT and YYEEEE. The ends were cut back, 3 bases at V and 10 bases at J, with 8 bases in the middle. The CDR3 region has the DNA TGTGCCAGCAGCTATCAATGGGAGCAGTTCTTC. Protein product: CASSYQWEQFF.

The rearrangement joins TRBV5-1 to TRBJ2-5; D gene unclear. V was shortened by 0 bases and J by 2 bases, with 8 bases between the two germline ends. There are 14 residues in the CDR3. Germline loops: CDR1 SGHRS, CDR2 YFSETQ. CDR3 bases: TGCGCCAGCAGCTTGGGGGCAGCTCAAGAGACCCAGTACTTC. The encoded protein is CASSLGAAQETQYF.

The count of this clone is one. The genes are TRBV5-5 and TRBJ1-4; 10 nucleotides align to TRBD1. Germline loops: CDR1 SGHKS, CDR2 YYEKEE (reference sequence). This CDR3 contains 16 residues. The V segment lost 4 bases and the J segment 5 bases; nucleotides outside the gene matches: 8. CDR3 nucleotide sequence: TGTGCCAGCAGCCCCCGCGCGGGACAGGGGAATGAAAAACTGTTTTTT. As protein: CASSPRAGQGNEKLFF.

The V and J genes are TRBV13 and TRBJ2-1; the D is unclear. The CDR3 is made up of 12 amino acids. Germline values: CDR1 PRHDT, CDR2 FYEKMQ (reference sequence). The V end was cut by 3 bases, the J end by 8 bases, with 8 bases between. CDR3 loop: CASSLLAYEQFF. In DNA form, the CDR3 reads TGTGCCAGCAGCTTGCTTGCCTATGAGCAGTTCTTC.

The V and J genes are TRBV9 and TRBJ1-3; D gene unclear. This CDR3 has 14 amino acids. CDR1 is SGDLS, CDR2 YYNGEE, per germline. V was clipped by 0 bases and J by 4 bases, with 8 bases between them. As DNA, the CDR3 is TGTGCCAGCAGCGTAGAGGCACCCGGAAACACCATATATTTT. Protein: CASSVEAPGNTIYF.

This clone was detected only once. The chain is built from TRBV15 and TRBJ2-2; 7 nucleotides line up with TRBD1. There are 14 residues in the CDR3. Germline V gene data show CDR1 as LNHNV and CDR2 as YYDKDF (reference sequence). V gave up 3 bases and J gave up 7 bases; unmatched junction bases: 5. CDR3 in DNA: TGTGCCACCAGCAGGAGACAGGGCGACGGGGAGCTGTTTTTT. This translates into CATSRRQGDGELFF.

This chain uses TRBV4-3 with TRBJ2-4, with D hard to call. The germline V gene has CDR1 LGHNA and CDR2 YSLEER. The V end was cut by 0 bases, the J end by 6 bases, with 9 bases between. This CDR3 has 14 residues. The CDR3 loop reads CASSQESSGNIQYF. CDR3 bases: TGCGCCAGCAGCCAAGAGTCGTCAGGAAACATTCAGTACTTC.

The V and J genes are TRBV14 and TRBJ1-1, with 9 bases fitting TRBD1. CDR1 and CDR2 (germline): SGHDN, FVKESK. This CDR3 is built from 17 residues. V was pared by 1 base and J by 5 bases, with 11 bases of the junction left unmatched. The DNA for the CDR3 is TGTGCCAGCAGCCAAGCTCTCTACGGGACAGGGAAAACTGAAGCTTTCTTT. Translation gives CASSQALYGTGKTEAFF.

The CDR3 loop reads CASSPPGTGREKLFF. DNA for the CDR3: TGTGCCAGCAGCCCCCCCGGGACAGGGCGTGAAAAACTGTTTTTT. V and J are TRBV7-2 and TRBJ1-4, with 9 bases fitting TRBD1. Germline assignment: CDR1 SGHTA and CDR2 FQGNSA. This CDR3 spans 15 amino acids. V lost 5 bases, J lost 7 bases, and 8 bases stayed unmatched.

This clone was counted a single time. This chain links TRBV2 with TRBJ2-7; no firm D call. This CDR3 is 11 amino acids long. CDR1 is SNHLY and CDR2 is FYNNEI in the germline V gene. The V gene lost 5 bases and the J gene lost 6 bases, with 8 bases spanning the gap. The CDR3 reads CASSYQIEQYF. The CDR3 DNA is TGTGCCAGCAGTTACCAGATCGAGCAGTACTTC.

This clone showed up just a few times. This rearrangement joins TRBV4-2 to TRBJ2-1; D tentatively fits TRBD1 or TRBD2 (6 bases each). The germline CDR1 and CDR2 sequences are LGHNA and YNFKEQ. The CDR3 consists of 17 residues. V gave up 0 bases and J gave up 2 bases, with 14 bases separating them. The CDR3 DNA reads TGTGCCAGCAGCCAAGATGCTGGGGGGCCACCCTACAATGAGCAGTTCTTC. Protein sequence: CASSQDAGGPPYNEQFF.

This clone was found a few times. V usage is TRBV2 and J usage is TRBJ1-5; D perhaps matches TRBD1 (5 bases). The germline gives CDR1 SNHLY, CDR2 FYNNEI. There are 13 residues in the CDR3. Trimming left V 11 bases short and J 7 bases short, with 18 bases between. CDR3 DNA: TGTGCCGCTGGCAGGGAGGCGGAACAGCCCCAGCATTTT. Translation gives CAAGREAEQPQHF. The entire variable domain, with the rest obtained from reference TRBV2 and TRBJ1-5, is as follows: EPEVTQTPSHQVTQMGQEVILRCVPISNHLYFYWYRQILGQKVEFLVSFYNNEISEKSEIFDDQFSVERPDGSNFTLKIRSTKLEDSAMYFCAAGREAEQPQHFGDGTRLSIL.

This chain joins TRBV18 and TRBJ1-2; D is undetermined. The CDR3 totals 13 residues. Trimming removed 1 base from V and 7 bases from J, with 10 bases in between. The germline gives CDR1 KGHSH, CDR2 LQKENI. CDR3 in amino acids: CASSPQRVGGYTF. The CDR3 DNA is TGTGCCAGCTCACCACAGAGGGTGGGTGGCTACACCTTC.

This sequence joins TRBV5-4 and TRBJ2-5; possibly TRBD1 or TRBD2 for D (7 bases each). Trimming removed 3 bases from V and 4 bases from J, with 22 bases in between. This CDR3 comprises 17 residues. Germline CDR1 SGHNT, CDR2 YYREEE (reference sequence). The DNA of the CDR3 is TGTGCCAGCAGCTGGAACAGGGGAGGGATGGGTAGAGAGACCCAGTACTTC. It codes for CASSWNRGGMGRETQYF.

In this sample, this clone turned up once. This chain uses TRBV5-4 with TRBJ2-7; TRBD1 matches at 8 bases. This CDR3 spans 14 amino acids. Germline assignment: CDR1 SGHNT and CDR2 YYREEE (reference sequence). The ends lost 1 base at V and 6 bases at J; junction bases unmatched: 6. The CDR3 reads CASSLRTGFGEQYF. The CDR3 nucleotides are TGTGCCAGCAGCTTGCGGACAGGGTTCGGCGAGCAGTACTTC. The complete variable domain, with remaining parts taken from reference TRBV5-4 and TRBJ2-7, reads ETGVTQSPTHLIKTRGQQVTLRCSSQSGHNTVSWYQQALGQGPQFIFQYYREEENGRGNFPPRFSGLQFPNYSSELNVNALELDDSALYLCASSLRTGFGEQYFGPGTRLTVT.

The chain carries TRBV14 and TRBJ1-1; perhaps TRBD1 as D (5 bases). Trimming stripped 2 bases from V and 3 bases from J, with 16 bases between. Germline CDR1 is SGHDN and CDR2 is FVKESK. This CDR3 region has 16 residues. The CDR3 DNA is TGTGCCAGCAGCCAACGCTCTAGAGGGGTATACACTGAAGCTTTCTTT. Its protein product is CASSQRSRGVYTEAFF.

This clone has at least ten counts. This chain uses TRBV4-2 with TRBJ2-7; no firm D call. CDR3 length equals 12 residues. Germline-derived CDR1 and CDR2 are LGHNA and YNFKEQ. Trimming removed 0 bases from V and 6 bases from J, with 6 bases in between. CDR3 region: CASSQEASEQYF. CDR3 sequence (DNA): TGTGCCAGCAGCCAAGAGGCTAGCGAGCAGTACTTC.

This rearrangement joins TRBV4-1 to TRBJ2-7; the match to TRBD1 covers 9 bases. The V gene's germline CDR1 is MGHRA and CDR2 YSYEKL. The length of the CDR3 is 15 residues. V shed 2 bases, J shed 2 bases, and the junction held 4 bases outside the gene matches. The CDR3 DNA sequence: TGCGCCAGCAGCCAACCGGGACAGGGACCCTACGAGCAGTACTTC. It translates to CASSQPGQGPYEQYF.

CDR3: CASILSPGLRTGELFF. For the CDR3, the DNA is TGTGCCAGCATCCTTTCGCCGGGACTTAGAACCGGGGAGCTGTTTTTT. The chain uses TRBV5-8 and TRBJ2-2, with a tentative D call TRBD2 (6 bases). The germline V and J ends were trimmed by 6 bases and 5 bases, with 20 bases remaining between them. Germline CDR1 SGHTS, CDR2 YDEGEE. This CDR3 region has 16 residues.